Listed below are T cell receptor beta chains from one sample, sequenced in a study of blood T cell repertoires in COVID-19. The data were produced by immunoSEQ multiplex PCR, yet TCRdb's version contains in-frame clones alone and is incomplete. Counted here are approximately 52,000 clones, less than 95% occurring once; the ten biggest clones make up 3.1%. Material for sequencing was peripheral blood. These receptors were taken from a middle-aged man with acute or convalescent COVID-19. CDR3s include the opening cysteine and the closing phenylalanine or tryptophan. Fields, in order: V gene, J gene, clone size, D gene, CDR3 DNA, CDR3 protein. D genes are given only for firm matches. A clone size is listed for some rows: how often the clone was seen (once, few, many), or a class if it is expanded.

TRBV20-1	TRBJ1-1	-	-	TGCAGTGCCTCGAGGACTGAAGCTTTCTTT	CSASRTEAFF
TRBV6-7	TRBJ2-1	-	TRBD1	TGTGCCAGCAGTTACTCCCCGAGCTCAACAGGGGGCGACTCCTACAATGAGCAGTTCTTC	CASSYSPSSTGGDSYNEQFF
TRBV7-9	TRBJ1-1	-	-	TGTGCCAGAGGAGTTGATTACACTGAAGCTTTCTTT	CARGVDYTEAFF
TRBV18	TRBJ1-2	-	-	TGTGCCAGCTCACCACTCGACAGCGTCTATGGCTACACCTTC	CASSPLDSVYGYTF
TRBV5-1	TRBJ2-2	-	-	TGCGCCAGCAGCTTGGAGCTGAACACCGGGGAGCTGTTTTTT	CASSLELNTGELFF
TRBV5-1	TRBJ2-5	-	TRBD1	TGCGCCAGCAGCCAGCAGGGGGCGGGTGAGACCCAGTACTTC	CASSQQGAGETQYF
TRBV11-1	TRBJ1-1	medium-sized	-	TGTGCCAGCAGCTTGGTCACATACACTGAAGCTTTCTTT	CASSLVTYTEAFF
TRBV7-2	TRBJ2-3	-	TRBD2	TGTGCCAGCAGCTTAGGTAGCGGGGGGGCACTACGCCTAAGAGATACGCAGTATTTT	CASSLGSGGALRLRDTQYF
TRBV30	TRBJ1-5	-	TRBD1	TGTGCCTGGAGTGTATCGACAGGGGGCAGCCAGCCCCAGCATTTT	CAWSVSTGGSQPQHF
TRBV4-2	TRBJ2-2	-	TRBD2	TGTGCCAGCAGCCAACTTAGCGGGGGGAACACCGGGGAGCTGTTTTTT	CASSQLSGGNTGELFF
TRBV24-1	TRBJ2-3	-	-	TGTGCCACCAGTGACTCTCAGGGATCGGATACGCAGTATTTT	CATSDSQGSDTQYF
TRBV30	TRBJ2-3	medium-sized	TRBD2	TGTGCCTGGAGTGGACTAGCGGGGAGCACAGATACGCAGTATTTT	CAWSGLAGSTDTQYF
TRBV7-2	TRBJ2-7	few	TRBD2	TGTGCCAGCAGCTCCTCCTTAAGCGGGGGGGCCTACGAGCAGTACTTC	CASSSSLSGGAYEQYF
TRBV5-4	TRBJ2-7	once	-	TGTGCCAGCAGCTGGGAGCGATACCACGAGCAGTACTTC	CASSWERYHEQYF
TRBV5-1	TRBJ1-2	once	-	TGCGCCAGCAGCTCCGGACAGATACACTATACTAACTATGGCTACACCTTC	CASSSGQIHYTNYGYTF
TRBV18	TRBJ1-4	-	-	TGTGCCAGCTCATTCAACAGAGCTAATGAAAAACTGTTTTTT	CASSFNRANEKLFF
TRBV10-3	TRBJ1-4	-	-	TGTGCCATCGGAGAAGGGACACTCGAAAAACTGTTTTTT	CAIGEGTLEKLFF
TRBV6-5	TRBJ1-1	few	-	TGTGCCAGCAGCCACCCGGGGGGGGCGCGTCGAGAAGCTTTCTTT	CASSHPGGARREAFF
TRBV25-1	TRBJ1-2	-	-	TGTGCCAGCAGTGAATCTGCGGGGCGAAACTATGGCTACACCTTC	CASSESAGRNYGYTF
TRBV9	TRBJ2-4	-	TRBD1	TGTGCCAGCAGCGCCGAAATCAGGGGGCGGGCCAAAAACATTCAGTACTTC	CASSAEIRGRAKNIQYF
TRBV5-6	TRBJ1-5	-	-	TGTGCCAGCAGCTTGGAGGGGGTGTATCAGCCCCAGCATTTT	CASSLEGVYQPQHF
TRBV15	TRBJ1-2	-	TRBD1	TGTGCCACCAGCACCCGACAGGGGCGAGGTGGCTACACCTTC	CATSTRQGRGGYTF
TRBV7-9	TRBJ1-4	medium-sized	-	TGTGCCAGCAGCTTTCCGAGTACAACTAATGAAAAACTGTTTTTT	CASSFPSTTNEKLFF
TRBV3-1/TRBV3-2	TRBJ2-7	few	TRBD1	TGTGCCAGCAGCCAAGTGGTAGCGACAGGGGGAGGCTACGAGCAGTACTTC	CASSQVVATGGGYEQYF
TRBV18	TRBJ1-2	-	TRBD1	TGTGCCAGCTCACTACGCACACCAGACAGGGCGGGATATGGCTACACCTTC	CASSLRTPDRAGYGYTF
TRBV2	TRBJ1-4	few	-	TGTGCCAGCAGTAAAGAAGGGGGGGAAGGAGAAAAACTGTTTTTT	CASSKEGGEGEKLFF
TRBV24-1	TRBJ2-5	-	-	TGTGCCACCAGCTCTGGGAGCCTACCTGCGTCGTCAGAGACCCAGTACTTC	CATSSGSLPASSETQYF
TRBV5-6	TRBJ1-6	-	-	TGTGCCAGCAGCTGGGAGAAAAATTCACCCCTCCACTTT	CASSWEKNSPLHF
TRBV5-6	TRBJ1-4	-	-	TGTGCCAGCAGCTTGGAAGAGGGGGTGAGGCGTGAAAAACTGTTTTTT	CASSLEEGVRREKLFF
TRBV7-9	TRBJ2-1	-	TRBD1	TGTGCCAGCAGCCGGACAGGAAATGAGCAGTTCTTC	CASSRTGNEQFF
TRBV12-5	TRBJ1-5	-	-	TGTGCTAGTGGTTTGGTACTAGGGACTACCAATCAGCCCCAGCATTTT	CASGLVLGTTNQPQHF
TRBV15	TRBJ2-1	once	-	TGTGCCACCAGCAGAGTCACAGGGAATGAGCAGTTCTTC	CATSRVTGNEQFF
TRBV5-1	TRBJ2-2	-	-	TGCGCCAGCAGCTTGGCCCAGCTAGCGGGACAGGACGGGGAGCTGTTTTTT	CASSLAQLAGQDGELFF
TRBV29-1	TRBJ1-1	-	-	TGCAGCGTATCAGGGGTCCAGGAAGCTTTCTTT	CSVSGVQEAFF
TRBV30	TRBJ2-7	once	-	TGTGCCTGGAGTAAGCGAGCCGACTACGAGCAGTACTTC	CAWSKRADYEQYF
TRBV23-1	TRBJ2-3	-	-	TGCGCCAGCAGTCGGGACATGGATTCGACAGATACGCAGTATTTT	CASSRDMDSTDTQYF
TRBV5-1	TRBJ1-1	-	-	TGCGCCAGCAAACCCCAGGGGTCGAACACTGAAGCTTTCTTT	CASKPQGSNTEAFF
TRBV5-1	TRBJ1-1	-	TRBD1	TGCGCCAGCAGCCGACAGGGCCCGAACACTGAAGCTTTCTTT	CASSRQGPNTEAFF
TRBV5-1	TRBJ1-1	-	TRBD1	TGCGCCAGCAGCTTAGGGGGCAAGAACACTGAAGCTTTCTTT	CASSLGGKNTEAFF
TRBV4-1	TRBJ1-6	-	-	TGCGCCAGCAGTCCCGAACTGGGGAGAAGGATACCGCCCCTCCACTTT	CASSPELGRRIPPLHF
TRBV30	TRBJ1-5	-	-	TGTGCCTGGGACTTCGGGGGTGATAGCAATCAGCCCCAGCATTTT	CAWDFGGDSNQPQHF